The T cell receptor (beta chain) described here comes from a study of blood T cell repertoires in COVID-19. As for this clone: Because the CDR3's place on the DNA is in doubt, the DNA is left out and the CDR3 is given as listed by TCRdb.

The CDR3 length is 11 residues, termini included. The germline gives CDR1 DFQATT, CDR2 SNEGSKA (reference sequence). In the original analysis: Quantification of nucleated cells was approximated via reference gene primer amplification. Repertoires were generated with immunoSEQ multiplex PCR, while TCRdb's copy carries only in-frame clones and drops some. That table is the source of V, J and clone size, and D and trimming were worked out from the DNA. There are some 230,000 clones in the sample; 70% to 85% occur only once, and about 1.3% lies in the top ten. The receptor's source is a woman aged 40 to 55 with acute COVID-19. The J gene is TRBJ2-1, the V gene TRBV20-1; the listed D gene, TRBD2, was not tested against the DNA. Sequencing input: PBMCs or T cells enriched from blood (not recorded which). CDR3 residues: CSSSGGREQFF.